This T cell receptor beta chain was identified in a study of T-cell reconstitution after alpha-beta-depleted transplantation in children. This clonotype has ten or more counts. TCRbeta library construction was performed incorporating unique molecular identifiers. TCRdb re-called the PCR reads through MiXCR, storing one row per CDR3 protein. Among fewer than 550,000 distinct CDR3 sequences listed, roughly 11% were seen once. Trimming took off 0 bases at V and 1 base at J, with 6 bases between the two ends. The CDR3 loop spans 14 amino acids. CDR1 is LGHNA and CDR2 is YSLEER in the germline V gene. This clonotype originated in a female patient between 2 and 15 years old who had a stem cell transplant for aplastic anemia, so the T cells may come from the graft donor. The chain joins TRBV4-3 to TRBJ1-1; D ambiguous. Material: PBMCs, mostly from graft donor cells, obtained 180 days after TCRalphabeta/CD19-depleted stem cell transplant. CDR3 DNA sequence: TGCGCCAGCAGCCAAGATGCGGGGAACACTGAAGCTTTCTTT. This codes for CASSQDAGNTEAFF.